The next 30 T cell receptor beta chains were all read from a single sample in a study of cytomegalovirus exposure and HLA in healthy donors. With 60 Vbeta and 13 Jbeta primers, the PCR was carried out. Profiled with immunoSEQ multiplex PCR; TCRdb holds only in-frame clones, not every one. Its table lists fewer than 200,000 clones. Sequencing input: PBMCs. These receptors all come from a young man in good health and CMV-seronegative.

The chain has TRBV5-4 and TRBJ1-4, with no clear D. The CDR3 consists of 15 residues. Trimming stripped 4 bases from V and 2 bases from J, with 12 bases between. Germline V gives CDR1 SGHNT, CDR2 YYREEE (reference sequence). The CDR3 spells CASSQTGGTNEKLFF. In DNA form, the CDR3 reads TGTGCCAGCAGCCAGACGGGAGGGACTAATGAAAAACTGTTTTTT.

The rearrangement joins TRBV5-6 to TRBJ2-2, with D maybe TRBD2 (5 bases). The germline CDR1 and CDR2 sequences are SGHDT and YYEEEE. V lost 0 bases to trimming and J lost 3 bases, with 9 bases between them. The CDR3 is 15 amino acids. In nucleotides, the CDR3 is TGTGCCAGCAGCTTGGTCTCGAGGGACACCGGGGAGCTGTTTTTT. The encoded protein is CASSLVSRDTGELFF.

V is TRBV18 and J is TRBJ1-1; D ambiguous. V lost 3 bases and J lost 2, with 13 bases in between. CDR3 length equals 15 residues. CDR1 KGHSH and CDR2 LQKENI come from the germline V gene. CDR3 nucleotides: TGTGCCAGCTCACCCAGTTCACAGTATAACACTGAAGCTTTCTTT. This translates into CASSPSSQYNTEAFF. Full variable domain (missing parts from reference TRBV18 and TRBJ1-1): NAGVMQNPRHLVRRRGQEARLRCSPMKGHSHVYWYRQLPEEGLKFMVYLQKENIIDESGMPKERFSAEFPKEGPSILRIQQVVRGDSAAYFCASSPSSQYNTEAFFGQGTRLTVV.

The chain has TRBV7-2 and TRBJ1-2, with D perhaps matching TRBD1 (5 bases). The CDR3 loop spans 15 amino acids. V gave up 6 bases and J gave up 3 bases, with 17 bases separating them. Germline V gene data show CDR1 as SGHTA and CDR2 as FQGNSA. The CDR3 reads CASSERGQGYYGYTF. The CDR3 DNA reads as TGTGCCAGCAGTGAACGTGGGCAGGGCTACTATGGCTACACCTTC.

The rearrangement uses TRBV19 and TRBJ1-4; D is unclear. This CDR3 is 17 amino acids long. Germline-derived CDR1 and CDR2 are LNHDA and SQIVND (reference sequence). V was shortened by 0 bases and J by 0 bases, with 11 bases between the two germline ends. The CDR3 region has the DNA TGTGCCAGTAGTATAGAGGGCTATCACGCAACTAATGAAAAACTGTTTTTT. This gives the protein CASSIEGYHATNEKLFF.

In regard to this clone: Other DNA sequences in the sample encode the same CDR3. V gene TRBV27 combines with J gene TRBJ1-2; TRBD1 matches 7 bases. This CDR3 comprises 13 residues. Germline V lookup: CDR1 MNHEY, CDR2 SMNVEV (reference sequence). V dropped 3 bases and J dropped 4; count of bases not matched to a gene: 2. CDR3 protein: CASSFSGGYGYTF. The CDR3 region has the DNA TGTGCCAGCAGTTTTTCAGGGGGCTATGGCTACACCTTC.

The chain recombines TRBV6-5 with TRBJ2-1; 9 bases agree with TRBD1. The germline V gene encodes CDR1 MNHEY and CDR2 SVGAGI. CDR3 length equals 15 residues. V dropped 7 bases and J dropped 3; count of bases not matched to a gene: 7. The CDR3 region is CASNTGTGLYNEQFF. For the CDR3, the DNA is TGTGCCAGCAACACCGGGACAGGGCTCTACAATGAGCAGTTCTTC.

This rearrangement joins TRBV18 to TRBJ2-3, with 16 bases identical to TRBD2. Trimming took 3 bases from V and 1 from J; bases not matched to a gene: 4. The CDR3 extends over 18 amino acids. Germline V gene sequence: CDR1 KGHSH, CDR2 LQKENI. CDR3 protein: CASSPPGTSGRGTDTQYF. The CDR3 DNA reads as TGTGCCAGCTCACCGCCCGGGACTAGCGGGAGGGGCACAGATACGCAGTATTTT.

The J gene is TRBJ1-1, the V gene TRBV7-9; 11 bases agree with TRBD1. The CDR3 loop spans 15 amino acids. Per germline, CDR1 SEHNR and CDR2 FQNEAQ (reference sequence). V dropped 5 bases and J dropped 7; count of bases not matched to a gene: 9. CDR3 bases: TGTGCCAGCAGCCCCGGGACAGGGGGATCCTTTGAAGCTTTCTTT. Translated, it gives CASSPGTGGSFEAFF.

The rearrangement uses TRBV7-9 and TRBJ1-6; tentative D call: TRBD1 (5 bases). CDR3 length: 14 amino acids. Trimming pared 1 base from V and 6 bases from J, leaving 7 bases between. Germline values: CDR1 SEHNR, CDR2 FQNEAQ (reference sequence). The CDR3 protein is CASSLGGLNSPLHF. The CDR3 DNA is TGTGCCAGCAGCTTAGGGGGCCTTAATTCACCCCTCCACTTT.

The chain has TRBV19 and TRBJ1-2, with D unresolved. The CDR3 is 14 residues long. Per the germline V gene, CDR1 is LNHDA and CDR2 is SQIVND (reference sequence). Trimming took off 7 bases at V and 5 bases at J, with 17 bases between the two ends. CDR3 DNA sequence: TGTGCCAGTATCGGAGTCCCGGAAGAATATGGCTACACCTTC. Protein: CASIGVPEEYGYTF.

The rearrangement joins TRBV5-1 to TRBJ2-7; 13 bases agree with TRBD2. With 6 bases clipped from V and 0 bases from J, the junction kept 9 bases outside the gene matches. Germline lookup yields CDR1 SGHRS and CDR2 YFSETQ. This CDR3 is 17 amino acids long. The CDR3 reads CASTPGTSGMSSYEQYF. The CDR3 DNA reads TGCGCCAGCACTCCCGGGACTAGCGGGATGAGCTCCTACGAGCAGTACTTC. Filled out from reference TRBV5-1 and TRBJ2-7, the complete variable domain reads KAGVTQTPRYLIKTRGQQVTLSCSPISGHRSVSWYQQTPGQGLQFLFEYFSETQRNKGNFPGRFSGRQFSNSRSEMNVSTLELGDSALYLCASTPGTSGMSSYEQYFGPGTRLTVT.

CDR3 coding DNA: TGTGCCAGCAGCTTGGGGGCCGGGGGAGATACGCAGTATTTT. The encoded protein is CASSLGAGGDTQYF. The genes are TRBV5-6 and TRBJ2-3; possible D gene TRBD2, 6 bases. V was pared by 0 bases and J by 5 bases, with 10 bases between. The CDR3 is 14 amino acids. The germline V gene has CDR1 SGHDT and CDR2 YYEEEE.

The J gene is TRBJ1-2, the V gene TRBV10-3; TRBD1 is a possible D gene (6 bases). This CDR3 has 12 residues. The V gene lost 10 bases and the J gene lost 8 bases, with 17 bases spanning the gap. The germline V gene has CDR1 ENHRY and CDR2 SYGVKD. CDR3 in DNA: TGTGCCACCTCGGACAGCTTGGAGGGCTACACCTTC. Translating it yields CATSDSLEGYTF.

CDR3 sequence: CASSPPSAGLSYEQYF. For the CDR3, the DNA is TGTGCCAGCAGCCCCCCGTCAGCGGGGCTATCCTACGAGCAGTACTTC. The chain is built from TRBV7-9 and TRBJ2-5; 7 bases match TRBD2. The J call may be in error: the DNA end matches TRBJ2-7 better. Germline V gene data show CDR1 as SEHNR and CDR2 as FQNEAQ (reference sequence). This CDR3 has 16 amino acids.

This CDR3 reads CASSSSLKLQSPLHF. CDR3 DNA sequence: TGTGCCAGCAGCTCCTCCCTTAAACTTCAATCACCCCTCCACTTT. This chain joins TRBV6-5 and TRBJ1-6; no clear D. The germline V gene encodes CDR1 MNHEY and CDR2 SVGAGI. Trimming took 6 bases from V and 10 from J, leaving 19 bases between them. There are 15 residues in the CDR3.

The gene calls are TRBV7-6 and TRBJ2-7, with 10 bases aligning to TRBD2. The CDR3 contains 14 residues. From germline, CDR1 is SGHVS and CDR2 FNYEAQ. J gave up 5 bases and V 3 bases, and 4 bases lay outside the gene matches. This CDR3 is CASSFSGRTDEQYF. Written as DNA, the CDR3 is TGTGCCAGCAGCTTTAGCGGGAGGACCGACGAGCAGTACTTC. The full variable domain, rest sourced from reference TRBV7-6 and TRBJ2-7, is GAGVSQSPRYKVTKRGQDVALRCDPISGHVSLYWYRQALGQGPEFLTYFNYEAQQDKSGLPNDRFSAERPEGSISTLTIQRTEQRDSAMYRCASSFSGRTDEQYFGPGTRLTVT.

The chain uses TRBV2 and TRBJ1-1; TRBD1 might be the D (6 bases). This CDR3 has 13 residues. Germline CDR1 reads SNHLY; CDR2 reads FYNNEI. This CDR3 reads CKVGRGGDTEAFF. CDR3 DNA: TGTAAAGTGGGCAGGGGCGGCGACACTGAAGCTTTCTTT.

The chain uses TRBV6-6 and TRBJ2-5, with TRBD1 matching 10 bases. The end of the DNA fits TRBJ2-7 better, so the J call may be wrong. Germline-derived CDR1 and CDR2 are MNHNY and SVGAGI (reference sequence). CDR3 length equals 13 residues. The CDR3 here is CALGGQGLYEQYF. Here the CDR3 DNA reads TGTGCCCTTGGGGGACAGGGGTTATACGAGCAGTACTTC.

The chain combines TRBV19 with TRBJ1-1; 8 nucleotides match TRBD1. The CDR3 runs to 14 residues. The ends lost 6 bases at V and 4 bases at J; junction bases unmatched: 7. Germline lookup yields CDR1 LNHDA and CDR2 SQIVND (reference sequence). The CDR3 is CASRPTGEATEAFF. Here the CDR3 DNA reads TGTGCCAGTAGGCCGACAGGGGAGGCCACTGAAGCTTTCTTT.

The rearrangement uses TRBV30 and TRBJ1-5; D remains ambiguous. CDR1 and CDR2 (germline): GTSNPN, SVGIG (reference sequence). The ends were cut back, 0 bases at V and 7 bases at J, with 13 bases in the middle. The CDR3 is made up of 14 amino acids. The CDR3 loop is CAWSVAGVHQPQHF. Here the CDR3 DNA reads TGTGCCTGGAGTGTAGCCGGGGTGCACCAGCCCCAGCATTTT.

The genes are TRBV2 and TRBJ2-2, with 8 bases matching TRBD1. Germline V gene data show CDR1 as SNHLY and CDR2 as FYNNEI. With V trimmed by 4 bases and J by 5 bases, 12 bases remained unmatched. CDR3 length: 17 residues. CDR3: CASSVPQGAIETGELFF. The CDR3 nucleotides are TGTGCCAGCAGTGTACCTCAGGGGGCTATCGAGACCGGGGAGCTGTTTTTT.

The V gene is TRBV7-9, the J gene TRBJ2-7, with TRBD1 identical over 8 bases. V trimming: 5 bases; J trimming: 4 bases; junction bases outside the gene matches: 10. Germline loops: CDR1 SEHNR, CDR2 FQNEAQ (reference sequence). This CDR3 is 15 amino acids long. Written as DNA, the CDR3 is TGTGCCAGCAGCAGAGCCGGGACAGGAGTTTACGAGCAGTACTTC. This codes for CASSRAGTGVYEQYF.

The chain joins TRBV5-1 to TRBJ2-1; 9 bases map to TRBD2. J gave up 6 bases and V 4 bases, and 11 bases lay outside the gene matches. The germline V gene has CDR1 SGHRS and CDR2 YFSETQ. This CDR3 has 16 residues. The CDR3 sequence is CASSAGGLAGLNEQFF. In nucleotides, the CDR3 is TGCGCCAGCAGCGCCGGGGGTCTAGCGGGGCTCAATGAGCAGTTCTTC.

The chain uses TRBV19 and TRBJ1-5, with D perhaps matching TRBD1 (5 bases). This CDR3 comprises 15 residues. Germline CDR1 LNHDA, CDR2 SQIVND (reference sequence). Trimming took off 3 bases at V and 3 bases at J, with 12 bases between the two ends. The CDR3 nucleotides read TGTGCCAGTAGTATCATGGAACAGGTCAATCAGCCCCAGCATTTT. Protein product: CASSIMEQVNQPQHF.

This chain uses TRBV10-3 with TRBJ2-2; 8 bases are shared with TRBD1. The germline V gene has CDR1 ENHRY and CDR2 SYGVKD. The junction had 6 bases not matched to a gene; V was cut back by 4 bases and J by 5 bases. The CDR3 length is 15 residues. The CDR3 sequence: CAISGRTGQTGELFF. The CDR3, as DNA: TGTGCCATCAGTGGTCGGACAGGGCAGACCGGGGAGCTGTTTTTT.

The chain recombines TRBV6-5 with TRBJ1-1, with D unclear. CDR3 length equals 10 residues. Germline V gene sequence: CDR1 MNHEY, CDR2 SVGAGI. Trimming took 6 bases from V and 3 from J, leaving 2 bases between them. As DNA, the CDR3 is TGTGCCAGCAGCTACACTGAAGCTTTCTTT. This translates into CASSYTEAFF.

The gene calls are TRBV5-1 and TRBJ2-3; 9 nucleotides match TRBD1. Trimming cost V 0 bases and J 4 bases; bases outside gene matches: 3. The CDR3 runs 15 residues. Germline assignment: CDR1 SGHRS and CDR2 YFSETQ. This chain's CDR3 is CASSLVGTGSDTQYF. CDR3 sequence (DNA): TGCGCCAGCAGCTTGGTCGGGACAGGGTCAGATACGCAGTATTTT.

The chain is built from TRBV4-1 and TRBJ2-7; a possible D gene is TRBD1 (6 bases). This CDR3 comprises 16 residues. V lost 4 bases to trimming and J lost 0 bases, with 16 bases between them. The germline V gene encodes CDR1 MGHRA and CDR2 YSYEKL. The chain's CDR3 is CASSLTGHPTSYEQYF. The CDR3, as DNA: TGCGCCAGCAGCCTGACAGGACACCCGACCTCCTACGAGCAGTACTTC.

The chain employs TRBV5-4 and TRBJ2-3; 13 bases map to TRBD2. Germline loops: CDR1 SGHNT, CDR2 YYREEE (reference sequence). This CDR3 is built from 17 residues. J was trimmed by 4 bases and V by 4 bases; bases with no gene match: 9. CDR3 residues: CASSHVLAGGPADTQYF. Written as DNA, the CDR3 is TGTGCCAGCAGCCACGTACTAGCGGGAGGGCCCGCAGATACGCAGTATTTT.